These 3 T cell receptor beta chains came from one sample sequenced in a study of blood T cell repertoires in COVID-19. Sequencing used immunoSEQ multiplex PCR; TCRdb keeps in-frame clones, though not all of them. This table holds approximately 300,000 clones, around 90% found once. The sample comprised PBMCs or T cells enriched from blood (not recorded which). Receptor source: a woman aged 30 to 39 who had recovered from COVID-19.

Details on this clone: Germline is not matched at one junction end, which may reflect a read error. This chain links TRBV23-1 with TRBJ2-7; D is ambiguous. TRBV23-1 is an open reading frame whose function is uncertain. CDR3 length: 11 residues. CDR3 protein: CASPVTFYWHF. The DNA for the CDR3 is TGCGCCAGCCCAGTCACCTTTTATTGGCACTTC.

Remarks on this clone: Distinct nucleotide sequences in the sample also encode this CDR3. This chain links TRBV27 with TRBJ1-1; TRBD1 matches 9 bases. Germline V gene sequence: CDR1 MNHEY, CDR2 SMNVEV (reference sequence). This CDR3 is built from 12 residues. V lost 9 bases to trimming and J lost 4 bases; unmatched junction nucleotides: 3. CDR3 sequence reads: CASKTGGTEAFF. CDR3 DNA sequence: TGTGCCAGTAAGACAGGGGGCACTGAAGCTTTCTTT.

The chain links TRBV2 to TRBJ2-2, with 9 bases aligning to TRBD1. Germline V gene lookup returns CDR1 SNHLY and CDR2 FYNNEI. This CDR3 contains 13 residues. Trimming took 8 bases from V and 4 from J; bases not matched to a gene: 2. The CDR3, as DNA: TGTGCCAGCGGGACAGGGACCACCGGGGAGCTGTTTTTT. Translated: CASGTGTTGELFF.